The rows below give T cell receptor beta chains drawn from one sample of a study of cytomegalovirus exposure and HLA in healthy donors. The repertoire was sequenced with immunoSEQ multiplex PCR; TCRdb's copy has only in-frame clones and lacks some. The data show under 170,000 clones, with 75% to 85% seen just once and approximately 6% held by the top ten. The sample comprised PBMCs. Receptor source: a man aged 45-60 years in good health and CMV-seropositive. Both conserved end residues are part of each CDR3. The D gene is left open where the match is weak. Some rows mark clone size as missing; the rest say once, few, many or name a class of expanded clone.

d_gene,j_gene,len,v_gene,abundance,CDR3aa,CDR3nt
.,TRBJ1-5,16,TRBV28,.,CASRRRSRGVDQPQHF,TGTGCCAGCAGACGACGCTCTAGGGGTGTCGATCAGCCCCAGCATTTT
TRBD1,TRBJ1-5,17,TRBV27,.,CASRSRDSRNSNQPQHF,TGTGCCAGCAGAAGCCGGGACAGCCGCAATAGCAATCAGCCCCAGCATTTT
TRBD2,TRBJ2-7,15,TRBV18,few,CASSPSRSGSYEQYF,TGTGCCAGCTCACCCTCGAGGAGCGGGAGTTACGAGCAGTACTTC
TRBD2,TRBJ2-2,21,TRBV7-7,.,CASSPGTSGRAVVRSTGELFF,TGTGCTAGCAGCCCGGGGACTAGCGGGAGGGCCGTTGTGAGATCCACCGGGGAGCTGTTTTTT
.,TRBJ1-5,13,TRBV30,.,CAWATGLGQPQHF,TGTGCCTGGGCTACAGGGCTGGGTCAGCCCCAGCATTTT
TRBD2,TRBJ2-5,16,TRBV11-2,.,CASSSLAAGEGETQYF,TGTGCCAGCAGCTCCCTCGCTGCGGGAGAAGGCGAGACCCAGTACTTC
.,TRBJ2-1,17,TRBV7-9,few,CASSYTPPGTHWNEQFF,TGTGCCAGCAGCTATACACCACCGGGAACGCATTGGAATGAGCAGTTCTTC
TRBD1,TRBJ2-7,16,TRBV27,.,CASSLDWDRSSYEQYF,TGTGCCAGCAGTTTAGATTGGGACAGGAGCTCCTACGAGCAGTACTTC
.,TRBJ2-3,15,TRBV6-5,few,CASSGTGFRTDTQYF,TGTGCCAGCAGTGGCACAGGGTTTCGCACAGATACGCAGTATTTT
.,TRBJ1-2,15,TRBV6-1,once,CASSTFTELAGGYTF,TGTGCCAGCAGTACGTTCACGGAGCTTGCTGGAGGCTACACCTTC